The 7 T cell receptor beta chains given below trace back to one sample, sequenced in a study of identical twins. TCRdb reprocessed the 5' RACE reads via MiXCR and lists one record per CDR3 protein. This sample yields around 490,000 distinct CDR3 sequences, of which roughly an eighth are seen a single time; approximately 0.98% belongs to the top ten. This sample also appeared in a second study, on yellow fever vaccine responses in identical twins.

The sequencing sample was made of CD4+ T cells sorted from blood. These receptors were obtained from a woman aged 18-35 years in good health.

This clonotype has ten or more counts. V gene TRBV12-3 or TRBV12-4 combines with J gene TRBJ2-7, with D tentatively TRBD1 or TRBD2 (6 bases each). This CDR3 contains 13 residues. Trimming left V 9 bases short and J 0 bases short, with 12 bases between. The chain's CDR3 is CASRRGVSYEQYF. The DNA for the CDR3 is TGTGCCAGTCGGAGGGGGGTCTCCTACGAGCAGTACTTC.

V usage is TRBV6-1 and J usage is TRBJ2-5, with TRBD1 as a possible D gene (5 bases). Germline V gene data show CDR1 as MNHNS and CDR2 as SASEGT. This CDR3 contains 13 residues. V was trimmed by 3 bases and J by 5 bases, leaving 10 bases between them. The chain's CDR3 is CASSDRARETQYF. CDR3 coding DNA: TGTGCCAGCAGTGACAGGGCTCGGGAGACCCAGTACTTC.

The gene calls are TRBV30 and TRBJ1-2; 7 positions match TRBD1. Germline values: CDR1 GTSNPN, CDR2 SVGIG (reference sequence). V shed 3 bases and J 4 bases; nucleotides not matched to a gene: 11. The CDR3 spans 15 residues. CDR3 in amino acids: CAWSQGGGVGYGYTF. The DNA for the CDR3 is TGTGCCTGGAGCCAGGGGGGTGGAGTCGGCTATGGCTACACCTTC.

This clonotype has a handful of counts. The V call is TRBV20-1, the J call TRBJ2-7; no clear D. Germline V gives CDR1 DFQATT, CDR2 SNEGSKA (reference sequence). The CDR3 covers 11 residues. V was clipped by 2 bases and J by 4 bases, with 6 bases between them. Here the CDR3 DNA reads TGCAGTGCTAGATCGCCTTACGAGCAGTACTTC. Encoded protein: CSARSPYEQYF.

This chain uses TRBV5-1 with TRBJ1-4, with D uncertain. The ends were cut back, 0 bases at V and 8 bases at J, with 11 bases in the middle. The CDR3 totals 14 residues. The germline gives CDR1 SGHRS, CDR2 YFSETQ. As DNA, the CDR3 is TGCGCCAGCAGCTTGGATCCGGGAGCCGAAAAACTGTTTTTT. It codes for CASSLDPGAEKLFF.

Only one count was recorded for this clonotype. The rearrangement links TRBV7-9 to TRBJ2-3, with D hard to call. The V end lost 8 bases, the J end lost 2 bases, and 11 bases lay between the germline ends. The CDR3 is 13 residues long. Germline loops: CDR1 SEHNR, CDR2 FQNEAQ (reference sequence). The CDR3 protein is CASDSPDTDTQYF. The CDR3 region has the DNA TGTGCCAGCGATAGCCCCGACACAGATACGCAGTATTTT.

This clonotype has a handful of counts. The rearrangement uses TRBV9 and TRBJ1-1; D not certain. The germline CDR1 and CDR2 sequences are SGDLS and YYNGEE. This CDR3 is built from 15 residues. The V end was cut by 4 bases, the J end by 5 bases, with 18 bases between. CDR3: CASSPAARVQTEAFF. The CDR3 coding sequence is TGTGCCAGCAGCCCAGCCGCCCGGGTTCAAACTGAAGCTTTCTTT. Together with reference TRBV9 and TRBJ1-1, the CDR3 gives the full variable domain: DSGVTQTPKHLITATGQRVTLRCSPRSGDLSVYWYQQSLDQGLQFLIQYYNGEERAKGNILERFSAQQFPDLHSELNLSSLELGDSALYFCASSPAARVQTEAFFGQGTRLTVV.